Listed here are 2 T cell receptor beta chains from one sample, sequenced in a study of blood T cell repertoires in COVID-19. Using immunoSEQ multiplex PCR, the repertoire was profiled, and TCRdb retains in-frame clones only, with some absent. The sample carries approximately 170,000 clones, around 81% recorded once. The sequenced sample was peripheral blood. The receptors originated from a man aged 70-80 years with active or convalescent COVID-19.

The rearrangement joins TRBV25-1 to TRBJ1-2; TRBD1 might be the D (5 bases). Trimming cost V 7 bases and J 5 bases, with 17 bases left between them. This CDR3 spans 14 amino acids. Per the germline V gene, CDR1 is MGHDK and CDR2 is SYGVNS. The CDR3 DNA reads TGTGCCAGCACGTCGACAGACCTCTGGTATGGCTACACCTTC. Residues: CASTSTDLWYGYTF.

Concerning this clone: Additional DNA sequences in this sample encode the identical CDR3. V and J are TRBV11-2 and TRBJ1-2; TRBD1 matches at 9 bases. The length of the CDR3 is 13 residues. Germline values: CDR1 SGHAT, CDR2 FQNNGV. V dropped 5 bases and J dropped 5; count of bases not matched to a gene: 3. The CDR3 loop reads CASSPGQGYGYTF. The CDR3 DNA sequence: TGTGCCAGCAGCCCCGGACAGGGGTATGGCTACACCTTC.